This TCR beta chain was captured in a study of T cell repertoires in cytomegalovirus infection. Whole-study context: Recently identified HLA-C-restricted CMV epitopes and well-studied HLA-B-restricted CMV epitopes were used by the study. It can be stated that public TCR beta signatures indicated CMV infection as well as a matching HLA type.

Whole-study findings and limits: Identification of carriers of CMV plus the relevant HLA was achieved through cumulative public TCR beta family frequency. The ex vivo response was dominated by HLA-C-restricted CMV-specific TCR beta clonotypes.

This clonotype was seen ten or more times. Its antigen remains unidentified. A single record per CDR3 protein comes from TCRdb applying MiXCR to the reads. The sample records nearly 700,000 distinct CDR3 sequences, around 30% being singletons. This sample comprised cultured PBMCs, obtained from culture after CMV antigen stimulation. This clonotype was obtained from a human donor in good health (CMV status not recorded). Some clones in this sample may be carry-over from other donors' samples.

The CDR3 DNA reads TGTGCCAGCAGTACCTATCGGGACAGCAAATATGGCTACACCTTC. Encoded protein: CASSTYRDSKYGYTF. V is TRBV12-3 or TRBV12-4 and J is TRBJ1-2; 7 bases line up with TRBD1. The CDR3 is made up of 15 amino acids. The V segment lost 5 bases and the J segment 5 bases; nucleotides outside the gene matches: 11.